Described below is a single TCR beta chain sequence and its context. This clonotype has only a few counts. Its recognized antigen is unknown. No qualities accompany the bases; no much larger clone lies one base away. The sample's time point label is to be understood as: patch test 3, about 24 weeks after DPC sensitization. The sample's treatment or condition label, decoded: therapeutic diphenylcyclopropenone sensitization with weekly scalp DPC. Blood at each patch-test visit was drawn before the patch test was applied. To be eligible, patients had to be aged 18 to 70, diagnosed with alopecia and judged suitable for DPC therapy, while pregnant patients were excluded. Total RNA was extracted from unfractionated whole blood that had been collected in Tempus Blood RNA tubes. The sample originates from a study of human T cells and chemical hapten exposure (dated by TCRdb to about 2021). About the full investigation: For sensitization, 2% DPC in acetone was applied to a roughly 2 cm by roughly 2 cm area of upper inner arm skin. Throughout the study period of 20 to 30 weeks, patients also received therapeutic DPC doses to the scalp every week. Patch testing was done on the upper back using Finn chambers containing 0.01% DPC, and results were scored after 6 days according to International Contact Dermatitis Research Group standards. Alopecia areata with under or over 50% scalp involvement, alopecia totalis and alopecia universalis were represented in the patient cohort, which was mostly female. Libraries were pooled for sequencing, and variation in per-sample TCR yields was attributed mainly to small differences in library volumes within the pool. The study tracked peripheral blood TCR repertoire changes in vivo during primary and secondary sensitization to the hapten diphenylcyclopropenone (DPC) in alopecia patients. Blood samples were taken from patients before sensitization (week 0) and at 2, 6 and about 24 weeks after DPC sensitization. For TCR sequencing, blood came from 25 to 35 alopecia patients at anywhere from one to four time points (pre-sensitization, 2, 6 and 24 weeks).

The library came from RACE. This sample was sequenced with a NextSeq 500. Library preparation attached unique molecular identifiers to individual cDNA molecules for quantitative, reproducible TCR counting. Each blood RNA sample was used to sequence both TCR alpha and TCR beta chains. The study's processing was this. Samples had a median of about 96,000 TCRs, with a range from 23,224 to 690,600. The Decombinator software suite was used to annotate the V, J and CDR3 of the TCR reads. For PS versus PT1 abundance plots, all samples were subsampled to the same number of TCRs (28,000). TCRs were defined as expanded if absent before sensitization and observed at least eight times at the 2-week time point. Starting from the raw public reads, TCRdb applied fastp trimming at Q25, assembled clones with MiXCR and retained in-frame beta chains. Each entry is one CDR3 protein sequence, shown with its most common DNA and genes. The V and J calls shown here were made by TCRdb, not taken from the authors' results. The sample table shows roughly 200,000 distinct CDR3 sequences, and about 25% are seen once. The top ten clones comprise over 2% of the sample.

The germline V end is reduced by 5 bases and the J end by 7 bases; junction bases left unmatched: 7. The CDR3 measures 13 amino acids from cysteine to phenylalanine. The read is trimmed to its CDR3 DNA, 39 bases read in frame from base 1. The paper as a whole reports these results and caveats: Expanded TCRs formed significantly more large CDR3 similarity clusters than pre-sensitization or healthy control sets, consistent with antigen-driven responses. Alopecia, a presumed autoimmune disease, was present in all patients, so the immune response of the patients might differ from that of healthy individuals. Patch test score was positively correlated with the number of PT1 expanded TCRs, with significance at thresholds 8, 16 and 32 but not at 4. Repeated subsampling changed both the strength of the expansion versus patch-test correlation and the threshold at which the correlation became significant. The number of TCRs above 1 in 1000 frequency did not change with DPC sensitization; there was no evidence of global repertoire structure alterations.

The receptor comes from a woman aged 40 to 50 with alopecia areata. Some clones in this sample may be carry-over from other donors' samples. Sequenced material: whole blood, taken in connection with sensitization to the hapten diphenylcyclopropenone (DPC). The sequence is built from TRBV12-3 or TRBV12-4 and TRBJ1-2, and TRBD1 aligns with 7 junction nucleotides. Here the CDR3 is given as CASSPWDRSGYTF. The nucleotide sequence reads TGTGCCAGCAGTCCCTGGGACAGATCTGGCTACACCTTC.